The 23 T cell receptor beta chains listed next were all sequenced from one sample in a study of shared clonotypes between healthy human individuals (TCRdb year 2020). The library relied on the immunoSEQ multiplex PCR assay. What TCRdb holds here is the immuneACCESS table cut down to in-frame rearrangements. Part of the clones is not present; checked against another copy, under half of the missing clones reflect an unresolved V gene, and the others are unexplained. In this sample the table shows hundreds of thousands of clones, 96% of which occur a single time. Under 0.3% of the sample comes from the top ten. CD8 naive samples were obtained by positive selection for CCR7 among CD45RO-negative cells, yielding a CD45RA+CCR7+ population from which TemRA cells were excluded. The material sequenced was naive CD8+ T cells sorted from blood. Taken with the paper, the label for cell subset or site translates to: CD45RA+CCR7+. The receptors were sampled from a man aged 25-45 years in good health.

This chain's CDR3 is CASSPLANPYEQYF. CDR3 in DNA: TGCGCCAGCAGCCCATTAGCGAACCCTTACGAGCAGTACTTC. J is TRBJ2-7 and V is TRBV4-1, with D possibly being TRBD2 (5 bases). The germline V gene has CDR1 MGHRA and CDR2 YSYEKL. This CDR3 contains 14 residues. V was clipped by 4 bases and J by 4 bases, with 14 bases between them.

The chain employs TRBV7-9 and TRBJ1-1, with D unclear. The CDR3 length is 16 residues. Germline CDR1 SEHNR, CDR2 FQNEAQ (reference sequence). V shed 5 bases and J shed 0 bases, with 16 bases lying between them. The DNA of the CDR3 is TGTGCCAGCAGCCCGACTAGGGCCGACCTGAACACTGAAGCTTTCTTT. Translated: CASSPTRADLNTEAFF.

In its sample, this clone was seen once. The V call is TRBV28, the J call TRBJ1-5; D not resolved. The CDR3 is 14 residues long. V was trimmed by 7 bases and J by 5 bases, leaving 15 bases between them. Looked up from germline, CDR1 is MDHEN and CDR2 is SYDVKM. DNA for the CDR3: TGTGCCAGCACTAATAGGCGAAGTGATCAGCCCCAGCATTTT. This gives the protein CASTNRRSDQPQHF.

The chain couples TRBV5-1 to TRBJ2-5; TRBD1 is a possible D gene (5 bases). Trimming left V 6 bases short and J 5 bases short, with 17 bases between. The length of the CDR3 is 14 residues. CDR1 is SGHRS and CDR2 is YFSETQ in the germline V gene. The CDR3 DNA reads as TGCGCCAGCACCCCTCCCCAGGGCTATGAGACCCAGTACTTC. Protein: CASTPPQGYETQYF.

This chain connects TRBV6-1 to TRBJ2-1; 9 nucleotides align to TRBD1. Germline V gives CDR1 MNHNS, CDR2 SASEGT. The CDR3 loop spans 15 amino acids. Losses at the gene ends were 7 bases for V and 3 bases for J; bases not matched to a gene: 7. Here the CDR3 DNA reads TGTGCCAGCAAGGTTAAGGACAGGGGCTACAATGAGCAGTTCTTC. It codes for CASKVKDRGYNEQFF.

V is TRBV27 and J is TRBJ1-2; possibly TRBD1 for D (5 bases). V was clipped by 6 bases and J by 6 bases, with 20 bases between them. This CDR3 has 15 residues. Germline V CDR1 and CDR2: MNHEY, SMNVEV (reference sequence). CDR3 sequence reads: CASSLTPSRVNGYTF. Written as DNA, the CDR3 is TGTGCCAGCAGCCTAACCCCGAGCAGGGTCAATGGCTACACCTTC.

This chain uses TRBV29-1 with TRBJ2-1, with 8 positions matching TRBD1. Germline CDR1 and CDR2: SQVTM and ANQGSEA. J lost 9 bases, V lost 6 bases, and 7 bases had no gene match. The CDR3 runs 12 residues. CDR3 region: CSVETGAREQFF. The CDR3 DNA sequence: TGCAGCGTCGAGACAGGGGCACGTGAGCAGTTCTTC.

The V gene is TRBV7-9, the J gene TRBJ2-7; TRBD1 agrees at 12 bases. The CDR3 loop spans 17 amino acids. The germline gives CDR1 SEHNR, CDR2 FQNEAQ (reference sequence). V lost 4 bases to trimming and J lost 4 bases; unmatched junction nucleotides: 11. The CDR3 DNA is TGTGCCAGCAGCTCTAGTGCCGGGACAGGGGGCTTGTACGAGCAGTACTTC. The encoded protein is CASSSSAGTGGLYEQYF.

This rearrangement joins TRBV6-6 to TRBJ2-1, with D unclear. Germline V gene lookup returns CDR1 MNHNY and CDR2 SVGAGI (reference sequence). The CDR3 has 11 amino acids. Trimming left V 7 bases short and J 7 bases short, with 8 bases between. Here the CDR3 reads CASTQDNEQFF. For the CDR3, the DNA is TGTGCCAGCACTCAGGATAATGAGCAGTTCTTC.

V and J are TRBV7-6 and TRBJ2-3; D gene unclear. This CDR3 has 13 amino acids. The V and J ends lost 4 bases and 0 bases respectively, with 5 bases between them. Germline V gene data show CDR1 as SGHVS and CDR2 as FNYEAQ. The CDR3, as DNA: TGTGCCAGCAGCTCCGCTAGCACAGATACGCAGTATTTT. It is translated as CASSSASTDTQYF.

The chain has TRBV7-9 and TRBJ2-1, with D unclear. Germline loops: CDR1 SEHNR, CDR2 FQNEAQ (reference sequence). The CDR3 totals 10 residues. The V and J ends lost 2 bases and 10 bases respectively, with 3 bases between them. CDR3 bases: TGTGCCAGCAGCTTAAGAGAGCAGTTCTTC. As protein: CASSLREQFF.

The rearrangement uses TRBV5-6 and TRBJ2-2; 13 bases agree with TRBD2. The germline gives CDR1 SGHDT, CDR2 YYEEEE. The CDR3 spans 16 residues. Trimming cost V 4 bases and J 9 bases; bases outside gene matches: 9. CDR3 DNA: TGTGCCAGCAGCGCGGGACTAGCGGGAACTTACCGGGAGCTGTTTTTT. Translating gives CASSAGLAGTYRELFF.

This chain's CDR3 is CASSSPLVAGTYSYEQYF. CDR3 DNA sequence: TGTGCCAGCAGTTCCCCTCTCGTGGCGGGCACCTATTCCTACGAGCAGTACTTC. The rearrangement joins TRBV28 to TRBJ2-7; D may be TRBD2 (5 bases). The CDR3 has 18 residues. Germline lookup yields CDR1 MDHEN and CDR2 SYDVKM. V lost 4 bases and J 1 base, leaving 23 bases between the germline ends.

The chain uses TRBV27 and TRBJ2-2, with D possibly being TRBD2 (6 bases). Trimming shortened V by 5 bases and J by 3 bases, and 16 bases separated the two germline ends. In germline, CDR1 is MNHEY, CDR2 SMNVEV (reference sequence). The length of the CDR3 is 16 residues. This CDR3 is CASSTPSVDYTGELFF. Written as DNA, the CDR3 is TGTGCCAGCAGTACTCCTAGCGTAGATTACACCGGGGAGCTGTTTTTT.

V and J are TRBV5-1 and TRBJ2-7; D is possibly TRBD1 (5 bases). This CDR3 region has 13 residues. V lost 1 base and J 5 bases, leaving 10 bases between the germline ends. Germline V lookup: CDR1 SGHRS, CDR2 YFSETQ. As DNA, the CDR3 is TGCGCCAGCAGCTTGAGGGGAATCGACGAGCAGTACTTC. Its protein is CASSLRGIDEQYF.

The gene calls are TRBV2 and TRBJ2-1; the match to TRBD1 covers 8 bases. This CDR3 has 18 residues. Germline V CDR1 and CDR2: SNHLY, FYNNEI. J gave up 4 bases and V 4 bases, and 15 bases lay outside the gene matches. DNA for the CDR3: TGTGCCAGCAGTGGGGTAGGACTGGACAGGGCGTTTTACAATGAGCAGTTCTTC. Protein: CASSGVGLDRAFYNEQFF.

V and J are TRBV12-5 and TRBJ2-2; D uncertain. Germline assignment: CDR1 LGHNT and CDR2 FRNRAP. The ends were cut back, 6 bases at V and 4 bases at J, with 6 bases in the middle. This CDR3 has 12 amino acids. The CDR3 bases are TGTGCTAGTGGGCCCGGCACCGGGGAGCTGTTTTTT. Its translation: CASGPGTGELFF.

The rearrangement uses TRBV7-9 and TRBJ2-7, with 11 bases aligning to TRBD2. Germline V lookup: CDR1 SEHNR, CDR2 FQNEAQ (reference sequence). The CDR3 contains 17 residues. Trimming removed 5 bases from V and 3 bases from J; junction bases left unmatched: 12. CDR3 DNA sequence: TGTGCCAGCAGCCTTACTTGGGGACTAGCGGAGGACTACGAGCAGTACTTC. Protein: CASSLTWGLAEDYEQYF.

The genes are TRBV4-1 and TRBJ1-1; tentatively, D is TRBD1 (5 bases). The CDR3 covers 13 residues. Trimming took 0 bases from V and 5 from J, leaving 7 bases between them. Germline values: CDR1 MGHRA, CDR2 YSYEKL. CDR3 amino acids: CASSQEGGTEAFF. The CDR3 DNA sequence: TGCGCCAGCAGCCAAGAGGGGGGGACTGAAGCTTTCTTT.

This chain joins TRBV30 and TRBJ2-3; D may be TRBD1 or TRBD2 (5 bases each). The CDR3 is made up of 15 amino acids. V was trimmed by 4 bases and J by 4 bases, leaving 18 bases between them. The germline V gene has CDR1 GTSNPN and CDR2 SVGIG (reference sequence). In DNA, the CDR3 is TGTGCCTGGAATATAGGGGCAGGAGGTCCAGATACGCAGTATTTT. It encodes CAWNIGAGGPDTQYF.

In nucleotides, the CDR3 is TGTGCCAGCACCGGACAATCCTACGAGCAGTACTTC. This codes for CASTGQSYEQYF. V is TRBV6-5 and J is TRBJ2-7; the D gene is possibly TRBD1 (5 bases). The CDR3 has 12 residues. Deletions cut 7 bases from V and 1 base from J, with 8 bases between. Germline V CDR1 and CDR2: MNHEY, SVGAGI.

This sequence joins TRBV19 and TRBJ2-1; D gene uncertain. V lost 5 bases, J lost 6 bases, and 14 bases lay in between. The CDR3 is 14 residues long. Germline V gene data show CDR1 as LNHDA and CDR2 as SQIVND (reference sequence). CDR3: CASSPWQQLNEQFF. In nucleotides, the CDR3 is TGTGCCAGTAGTCCTTGGCAACAGCTCAATGAGCAGTTCTTC.

The chain employs TRBV29-1 and TRBJ1-2; D possibly corresponds to TRBD1 (5 bases). The CDR3 sequence is 14 residues long. In germline, CDR1 is SQVTM, CDR2 ANQGSEA. V lost 0 bases to trimming and J lost 8 bases, with 16 bases between them. CDR3 nucleotides: TGCAGCGTTGAAGATCCGGAGGGGATGGGCGGCTACACCTTC. It translates to CSVEDPEGMGGYTF.